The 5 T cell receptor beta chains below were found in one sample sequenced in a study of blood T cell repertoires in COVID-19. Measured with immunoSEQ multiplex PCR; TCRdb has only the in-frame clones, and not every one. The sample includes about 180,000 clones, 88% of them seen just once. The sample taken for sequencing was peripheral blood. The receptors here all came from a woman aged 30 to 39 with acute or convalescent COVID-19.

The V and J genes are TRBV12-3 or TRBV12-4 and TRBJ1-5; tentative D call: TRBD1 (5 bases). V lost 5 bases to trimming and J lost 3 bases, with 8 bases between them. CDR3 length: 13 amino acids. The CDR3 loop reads CASSRQHNQPQHF. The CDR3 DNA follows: TGTGCCAGCAGTCGACAGCACAATCAGCCCCAGCATTTT.

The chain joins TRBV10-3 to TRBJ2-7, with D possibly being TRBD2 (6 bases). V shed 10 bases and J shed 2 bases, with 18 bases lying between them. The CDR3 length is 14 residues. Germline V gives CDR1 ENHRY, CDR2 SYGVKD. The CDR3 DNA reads TGTGCCACCCACCCTGGGGCGGGGCCCTACGAGCAGTACTTC. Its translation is CATHPGAGPYEQYF.

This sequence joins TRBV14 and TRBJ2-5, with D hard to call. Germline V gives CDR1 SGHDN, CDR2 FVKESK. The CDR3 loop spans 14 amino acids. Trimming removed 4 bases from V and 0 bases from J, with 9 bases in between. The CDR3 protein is CASSPLRYQETQYF. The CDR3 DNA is TGTGCCAGCAGCCCCCTCAGGTACCAAGAGACCCAGTACTTC.

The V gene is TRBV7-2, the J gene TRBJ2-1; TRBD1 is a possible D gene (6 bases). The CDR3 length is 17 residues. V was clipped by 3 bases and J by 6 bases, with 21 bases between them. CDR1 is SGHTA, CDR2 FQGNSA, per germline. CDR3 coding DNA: TGTGCCAGCAGCTTTGGGGGCCCCTGGTCAATTGGCAATGAGCAGTTCTTC. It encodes CASSFGGPWSIGNEQFF.

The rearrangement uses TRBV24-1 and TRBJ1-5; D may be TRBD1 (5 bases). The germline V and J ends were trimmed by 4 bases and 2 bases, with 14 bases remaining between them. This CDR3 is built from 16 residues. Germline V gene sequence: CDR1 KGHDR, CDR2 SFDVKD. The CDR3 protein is CATSEGVEVRNQPQHF. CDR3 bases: TGTGCCACCAGTGAAGGGGTAGAGGTTCGCAATCAGCCCCAGCATTTT.